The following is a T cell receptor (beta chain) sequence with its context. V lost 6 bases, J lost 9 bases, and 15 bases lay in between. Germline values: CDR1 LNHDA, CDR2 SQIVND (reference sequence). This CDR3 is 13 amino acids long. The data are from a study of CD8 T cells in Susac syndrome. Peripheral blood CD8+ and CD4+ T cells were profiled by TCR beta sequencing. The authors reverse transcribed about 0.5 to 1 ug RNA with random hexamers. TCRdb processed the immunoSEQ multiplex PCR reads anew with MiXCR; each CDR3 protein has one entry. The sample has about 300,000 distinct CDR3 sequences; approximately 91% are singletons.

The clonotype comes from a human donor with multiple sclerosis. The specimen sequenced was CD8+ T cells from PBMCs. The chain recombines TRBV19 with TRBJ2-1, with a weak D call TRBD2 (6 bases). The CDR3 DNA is TGTGCCAGTAGCCCTTATACTAGCCGTGAGCAGTTCTTC. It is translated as CASSPYTSREQFF.